The clone carrying this TCR beta chain was seen a few times. Its matching antigen is unknown. This record belongs to a study of post-analysis software for immune sequencing data. Study-wide findings and caveats: Samples from a shared batch, those prepared together, strongly co-clustered by F measure. Four or five TRBV segments, TRBV5-6, TRBV5-1 and TRBV20-1 among them, were found more frequent in patients than controls. Multiple sclerosis was associated with a significant reduction in normalized Chao1 diversity relative to controls.

Presence of unique molecular identifiers characterized the TCR beta cDNA libraries. The T cell input of roughly 1 to 11 million gave around 540,000 cDNA molecules. TCRdb used MiXCR to reprocess the PCR reads, holding one entry per CDR3 protein. This sample yields about 500,000 distinct CDR3 sequences, of which around 40% are seen a single time; 12% belongs to the top ten. V shed 2 bases, J shed 4 bases, and the junction held 6 bases outside the gene matches. Germline loops: CDR1 MNHEY, CDR2 SVGEGT. This CDR3 comprises 16 residues. The rearrangement uses TRBV6-2 or TRBV6-3 and TRBJ1-5, with 9 nucleotides matching TRBD1. The sequenced sample was blood. This clonotype originated in a girl aged 5 to 17 with multiple sclerosis. The DNA of the CDR3 is TGTGCCAGCAGTTACACCCCCGGGACAGGGAATCAGCCCCAGCATTTT. This gives the protein CASSYTPGTGNQPQHF.